This TCR beta chain emerged from a study of blood T cell repertoires in COVID-19. Study information: Acute-phase and convalescent COVID-19 samples originated in the United States, Italy and Spain. The analysed material was cDNA or gDNA that came from T cells, B-cell-depleted T cells, or PBMCs.

The CDR3 length is 12 residues. V was shortened by 3 bases and J by 7 bases, with 11 bases between the two germline ends. Germline CDR1 and CDR2: SGHRS and YFSETQ. Authors' methods: Reference gene primer amplification gave nucleated cell count estimates. The table came from immunoSEQ multiplex PCR; TCRdb's copy has only in-frame clones and leaves some out. Clonal size and the V and J genes are those of that table, whereas D and trimming came from the DNA. Of 51,000 or so clones in the sample, around 85% were seen once. Seattle patient enrollment occurred during active infection, with longitudinal follow-up thereafter.

Sequencing was carried out using peripheral blood. The source of this sequence is a woman over 75 with COVID-19, enrolled during active disease. The chain combines TRBV5-1 with TRBJ2-7; maybe TRBD1 (6 bases). CDR3 region: CASSYGQREQYF. In DNA, the CDR3 is TGCGCCAGCAGCTACGGACAGAGGGAGCAGTACTTC.